The 2 T cell receptor beta chains reported below all come from one sample, sequenced in a study of tumor-infiltrating lymphocytes in primary liver carcinoma. Unsorted whole blood yielded blood RNA, and germline DNA was extracted as well. Constant-region priming of about 520 ng total RNA yielded TCR beta cDNA. Generation of the TCR beta libraries relied on three nested multiplex PCR rounds using slightly modified ARM-PCR. Primers for the first two PCR rounds were TRBV1-TRBV30 forward primers and a C-beta reverse primer (about 10 cycles per round). TCRdb re-derived calls from the multiplex PCR reads in MiXCR, one entry per CDR3 protein. The data hold 250,000 to 350,000 distinct CDR3 sequences, with about three fifths observed a single time. Input material: peripheral blood. The receptors shown here come from a woman aged 25 to 39 with primary liver carcinoma and hepatitis B virus infection.

The V call is TRBV5-6, the J call TRBJ2-1; TRBD2 might be the D (5 bases). The CDR3 has 14 amino acids. CDR1 is SGHDT and CDR2 is YYEEEE in the germline V gene. The V end lost 3 bases, the J end lost 9 bases, and 16 bases lay between the germline ends. The CDR3 is CASSSSLEVFEQFF. The CDR3 nucleotides read TGTGCCAGCAGCTCTAGCCTAGAGGTGTTTGAGCAGTTCTTC. Filled out from reference TRBV5-6 and TRBJ2-1, the complete variable domain reads DAGVTQSPTHLIKTRGQQVTLRCSPKSGHDTVSWYQQALGQGPQFIFQYYEEEERQRGNFPDRFSGHQFPNYSSELNVNALLLGDSALYLCASSSSLEVFEQFFGPGTRLTVL.

The chain recombines TRBV28 with TRBJ2-7; possible D gene TRBD2, 5 bases. Germline V lookup: CDR1 MDHEN, CDR2 SYDVKM. V dropped 8 bases and J dropped 7 bases, with 24 bases sitting between them. There are 15 residues in the CDR3. This chain's CDR3 is CASETPTEGGGEQYF. DNA of the CDR3: TGTGCCAGCGAAACGCCGACGGAAGGAGGCGGTGAGCAGTACTTC. The full variable domain, rest sourced from reference TRBV28 and TRBJ2-7, is DVKVTQSSRYLVKRTGEKVFLECVQDMDHENMFWYRQDPGLGLRLIYFSYDVKMKEKGDIPEGYSVSREKKERFSLILESASTNQTSMYLCASETPTEGGGEQYFGPGTRLTVT.